The table lists the clone carrying this T cell receptor (beta chain) with a few counts. Its antigen is not known. This CDR3 is also generated by other DNA sequences in the sample. Per germline, CDR1 SQVTM and CDR2 ANQGSEA. Deletions cut 0 bases from V and 8 bases from J, with 4 bases between. The CDR3 is made up of 11 amino acids. This sample is drawn from a study of OX40 agonist ivuxolimab in advanced cancers. About the research overall: Dose-escalation patients were diagnosed with hepatocellular carcinoma, melanoma, renal cell cancer or head and neck cancer. Overall study findings and caveats: Normalized T-cell clonal expansion was also low in a subset of nonresponders. CD8+ T cells averaged more expanded clones than CD4+. Clones of CD4+ and CD8+ blood T cells grew by week 6 at doses of 0.1 to 3.0 mg/kg.

Sequenced by immunoSEQ multiplex PCR; TCRdb stores in-frame clones only, minus some. The table shows over 9,000 clones, with 60% to 70% occurring only once. The chain couples TRBV29-1 to TRBJ2-2; D remains unclear. The input for sequencing was CD4+ or CD8+ T cells sorted from blood, taken in a trial of the OX40 agonist ivuxolimab. The sequence was collected from an adult with an advanced solid tumor such as melanoma, head and neck, liver or kidney cancer. The CDR3 spells CSVEELGELFF. CDR3 nucleotide sequence: TGCAGCGTTGAAGAGCTGGGGGAGCTGTTTTTT.